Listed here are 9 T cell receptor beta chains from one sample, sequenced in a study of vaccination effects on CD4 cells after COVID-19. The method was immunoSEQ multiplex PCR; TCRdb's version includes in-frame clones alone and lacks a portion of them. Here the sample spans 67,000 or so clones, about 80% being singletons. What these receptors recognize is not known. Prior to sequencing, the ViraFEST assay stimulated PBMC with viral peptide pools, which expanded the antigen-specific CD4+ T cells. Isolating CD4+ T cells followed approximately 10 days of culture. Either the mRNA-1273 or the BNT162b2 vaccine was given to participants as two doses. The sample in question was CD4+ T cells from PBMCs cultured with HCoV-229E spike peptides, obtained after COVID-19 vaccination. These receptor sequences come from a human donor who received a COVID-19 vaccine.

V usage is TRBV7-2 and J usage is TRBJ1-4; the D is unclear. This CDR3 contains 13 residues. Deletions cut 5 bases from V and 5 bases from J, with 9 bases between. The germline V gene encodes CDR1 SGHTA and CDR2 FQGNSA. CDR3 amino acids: CASSQRGNEKLFF. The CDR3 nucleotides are TGTGCCAGCAGCCAACGAGGGAATGAAAAACTGTTTTTT.

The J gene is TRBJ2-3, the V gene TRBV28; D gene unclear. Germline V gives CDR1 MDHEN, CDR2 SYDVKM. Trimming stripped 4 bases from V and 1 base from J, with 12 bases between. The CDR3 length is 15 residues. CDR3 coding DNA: TGTGCCAGCAGTTCCCTGGGCGGCGGCACAGATACGCAGTATTTT. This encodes CASSSLGGGTDTQYF.

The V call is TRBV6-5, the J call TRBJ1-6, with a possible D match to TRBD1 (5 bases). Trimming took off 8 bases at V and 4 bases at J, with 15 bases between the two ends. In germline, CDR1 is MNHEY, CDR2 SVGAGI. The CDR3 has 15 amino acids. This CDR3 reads CASGSGAAYNSPLHF. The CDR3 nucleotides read TGTGCCAGCGGTTCTGGGGCAGCATATAATTCACCCCTCCACTTT.

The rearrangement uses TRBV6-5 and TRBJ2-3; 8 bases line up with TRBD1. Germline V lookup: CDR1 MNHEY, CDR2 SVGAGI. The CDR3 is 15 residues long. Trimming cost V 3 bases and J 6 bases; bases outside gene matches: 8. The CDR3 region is CASSYWTGSLDTQYF. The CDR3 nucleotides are TGTGCCAGCAGTTATTGGACAGGGTCATTGGATACGCAGTATTTT.

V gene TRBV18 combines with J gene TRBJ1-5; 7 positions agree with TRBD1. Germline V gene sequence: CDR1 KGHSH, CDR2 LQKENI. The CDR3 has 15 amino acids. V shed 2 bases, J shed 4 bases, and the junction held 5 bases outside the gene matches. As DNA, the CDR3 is TGTGCCAGCTCACCAGGCACAGGGGTGAATCAGCCCCAGCATTTT. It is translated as CASSPGTGVNQPQHF.

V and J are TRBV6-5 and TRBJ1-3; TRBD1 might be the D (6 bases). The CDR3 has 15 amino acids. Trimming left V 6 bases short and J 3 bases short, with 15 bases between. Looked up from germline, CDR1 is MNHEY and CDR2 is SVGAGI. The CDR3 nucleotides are TGTGCCAGCAGGGACAGCCGAAGGGGTGGAAACACCATATATTTT. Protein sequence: CASRDSRRGGNTIYF.

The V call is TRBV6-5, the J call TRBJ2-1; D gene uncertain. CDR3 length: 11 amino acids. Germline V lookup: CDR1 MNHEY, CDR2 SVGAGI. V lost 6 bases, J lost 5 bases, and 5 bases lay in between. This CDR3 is CASRRNNEQFF. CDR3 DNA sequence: TGTGCCAGCAGGAGAAACAATGAGCAGTTCTTC.

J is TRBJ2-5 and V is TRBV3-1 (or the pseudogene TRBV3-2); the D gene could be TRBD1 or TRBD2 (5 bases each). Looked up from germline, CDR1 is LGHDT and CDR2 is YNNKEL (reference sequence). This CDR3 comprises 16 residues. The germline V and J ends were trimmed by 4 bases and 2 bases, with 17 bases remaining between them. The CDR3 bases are TGTGCCAGCAGCCCCGGTAGAGGATGGGGGCAAGAGACCCAGTACTTC. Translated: CASSPGRGWGQETQYF.

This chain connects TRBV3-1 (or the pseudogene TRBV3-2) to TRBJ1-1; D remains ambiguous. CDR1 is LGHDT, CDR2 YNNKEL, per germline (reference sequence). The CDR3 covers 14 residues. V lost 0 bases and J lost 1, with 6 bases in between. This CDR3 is CASSQESENTEAFF. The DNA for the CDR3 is TGTGCCAGCAGCCAAGAGTCGGAGAACACTGAAGCTTTCTTT.